Each of the 24 T cell receptor beta chains below was sequenced from the same sample in a study of cytomegalovirus exposure and HLA in healthy donors. PCR amplification relied on 60 Vbeta primers (plus 13 Jbeta primers). Profiled with immunoSEQ multiplex PCR; TCRdb holds only in-frame clones, not every one. The data show 130,000 to 150,000 clones, about 80% seen once. Sequencing was performed on PBMCs. These receptors all stem from a woman in her fifties or sixties in good health and CMV-seropositive.

The chain joins TRBV28 to TRBJ2-1, with 15 bases lining up with TRBD2. The CDR3 loop spans 16 amino acids. Germline CDR1 is MDHEN and CDR2 is SYDVKM. V lost 7 bases, J lost 6 bases, and 7 bases stayed unmatched. CDR3 protein: CASIPGLAGGPNEQFF. In nucleotides, the CDR3 is TGTGCCAGCATACCGGGACTAGCGGGAGGACCCAATGAGCAGTTCTTC.

In DNA, the CDR3 is TGTGCCTGGACGGGATATAGCACAGATACGCAGTATTTT. Its protein product is CAWTGYSTDTQYF. The chain is built from TRBV30 and TRBJ2-3; D perhaps matches TRBD2 (5 bases). The germline V gene has CDR1 GTSNPN and CDR2 SVGIG (reference sequence). V lost 4 bases, J lost 0 bases, and 8 bases lay in between. The CDR3 extends over 13 amino acids.

The chain is built from TRBV30 and TRBJ2-7; 12 bases fit TRBD2. This CDR3 contains 15 residues. J gave up 4 bases and V 1 base, and 5 bases lay outside the gene matches. The germline gives CDR1 GTSNPN, CDR2 SVGIG (reference sequence). This chain's CDR3 is CAWSGASGRAYEQYF. The CDR3 DNA is TGTGCCTGGAGTGGGGCTAGCGGGAGGGCATACGAGCAGTACTTC.

The chain links TRBV19 to TRBJ1-5; D call uncertain. V was trimmed by 1 base and J by 0 bases, leaving 7 bases between them. Germline-derived CDR1 and CDR2 are LNHDA and SQIVND (reference sequence). The CDR3 runs to 15 residues. CDR3 in DNA: TGTGCCAGTAGTATAGGTCAGAATAGCAATCAGCCCCAGCATTTT. Translation gives CASSIGQNSNQPQHF.

This clone was counted between two and nine times. The chain is built from TRBV6-5 and TRBJ1-1, with 7 bases lining up with TRBD1. The germline CDR1 and CDR2 sequences are MNHEY and SVGAGI. This CDR3 spans 14 amino acids. With 6 bases clipped from V and 1 base from J, the junction kept 5 bases outside the gene matches. The CDR3 loop reads CASSETGRNTEAFF. CDR3 DNA: TGTGCCAGCAGCGAGACAGGGAGGAACACTGAAGCTTTCTTT.

The chain has TRBV19 and TRBJ1-1; possible D gene TRBD1, 5 bases. Trimming took off 3 bases at V and 3 bases at J, with 11 bases between the two ends. CDR3 length: 14 amino acids. Germline V lookup: CDR1 LNHDA, CDR2 SQIVND (reference sequence). CDR3 sequence reads: CASSIATADTEAFF. The CDR3 nucleotides read TGTGCCAGTAGTATCGCGACAGCAGACACTGAAGCTTTCTTT.

This clone was observed a handful of times. V is TRBV7-8 and J is TRBJ2-1; D possibly corresponds to TRBD1 (5 bases). The CDR3 consists of 17 residues. Per germline, CDR1 SGHVS and CDR2 FQNEAQ. Deletions cut 3 bases from V and 3 bases from J, with 18 bases between. CDR3 sequence reads: CASSFQLSGASYNEQFF. Written as DNA, the CDR3 is TGTGCCAGCAGCTTTCAATTGTCTGGGGCAAGCTACAATGAGCAGTTCTTC.

The genes are TRBV18 and TRBJ2-5, with D possibly matching TRBD2 (5 bases). Trimming removed 3 bases at V and 2 bases at J, with 10 bases between. This CDR3 spans 14 amino acids. Germline loops: CDR1 KGHSH, CDR2 LQKENI. The CDR3 loop reads CASSPGVAQETQYF. CDR3 nucleotide sequence: TGTGCCAGCTCACCTGGAGTAGCGCAAGAGACCCAGTACTTC.

The rearrangement joins TRBV6-6 to TRBJ1-1, with TRBD1 as a possible D gene (5 bases). There are 11 residues in the CDR3. Trimming pared 10 bases from V and 4 bases from J, leaving 10 bases between. Germline V CDR1 and CDR2: MNHNY, SVGAGI (reference sequence). This CDR3 reads CATTQGTEAFF. The CDR3 nucleotides read TGTGCCACCACTCAGGGCACTGAAGCTTTCTTT.

This rearrangement joins TRBV5-1 to TRBJ1-6; TRBD1 agrees at 10 bases. The germline V gene encodes CDR1 SGHRS and CDR2 YFSETQ. This CDR3 contains 15 residues. Trimming at V came to 0 bases and at J to 8 bases, leaving 2 bases not matched to a gene. The CDR3 sequence: CASSLAGTGDSPLHF. The CDR3 DNA reads TGCGCCAGCAGCTTGGCCGGGACAGGGGATTCACCCCTCCACTTT.

The genes are TRBV11-3 and TRBJ2-5; 8 nucleotides line up with TRBD1. The V segment lost 5 bases and the J segment 5 bases; nucleotides outside the gene matches: 10. CDR3 length: 15 residues. The germline CDR1 and CDR2 sequences are SGHNT and YENEEA. As DNA, the CDR3 is TGTGCCAGCAGCCGATCACAGGGGGTGCGGGAGACCCAGTACTTC. Encoded protein: CASSRSQGVRETQYF.

This clone has a single count. The V call is TRBV4-1, the J call TRBJ2-7; tentatively, D is TRBD2 (5 bases). The CDR3 spans 14 residues. Germline-derived CDR1 and CDR2 are MGHRA and YSYEKL. V was shortened by 1 base and J by 4 bases, with 11 bases between the two germline ends. CDR3 bases: TGCGCCAGCAGCCAAGCGGGAAATGAGTACGAGCAGTACTTC. This sequence encodes CASSQAGNEYEQYF.

V gene TRBV5-1 combines with J gene TRBJ2-7; D ambiguous. This CDR3 has 12 residues. Germline-derived CDR1 and CDR2 are SGHRS and YFSETQ. V was pared by 3 bases and J by 2 bases, with 6 bases between. The CDR3 reads CASSSPTYEQYF. The CDR3 nucleotides are TGCGCCAGCAGCTCCCCTACCTACGAGCAGTACTTC.

The rearrangement joins TRBV7-8 to TRBJ1-1, with 7 bases matching TRBD1. Trimming removed 1 base from V and 3 bases from J; junction bases left unmatched: 8. This CDR3 has 16 residues. Germline lookup yields CDR1 SGHVS and CDR2 FQNEAQ. CDR3 DNA sequence: TGTGCCAGCAGCTTAGGGAGGGGGCGCCTGGACACTGAAGCTTTCTTT. It yields the protein CASSLGRGRLDTEAFF.

The CDR3: CASSLARRGSGGELFF. DNA of the CDR3: TGTGCCAGCAGCTTAGCGCGTCGCGGGAGTGGCGGGGAGCTGTTTTTT. The gene calls are TRBV7-2 and TRBJ2-2, with 7 bases aligning to TRBD2. The CDR3 consists of 16 residues. V lost 0 bases to trimming and J lost 7 bases; unmatched junction nucleotides: 8. In germline, CDR1 is SGHTA, CDR2 FQGNSA.

The chain uses TRBV27 and TRBJ2-5, with a possible D match to TRBD1 (5 bases). The V gene's germline CDR1 is MNHEY and CDR2 SMNVEV (reference sequence). V shed 2 bases and J shed 4 bases, with 8 bases lying between them. The CDR3 sequence is 13 residues long. CDR3 protein: CASSLAGRETQYF. The CDR3 DNA sequence: TGTGCCAGCAGTTTAGCAGGGCGAGAGACCCAGTACTTC.

V gene TRBV12-5 combines with J gene TRBJ2-3, with TRBD2 identical over 8 bases. The CDR3 has 14 amino acids. In germline, CDR1 is LGHNT, CDR2 FRNRAP. V was pared by 6 bases and J by 5 bases, with 7 bases of the junction left unmatched. The CDR3 DNA follows: TGTGCTAGTGGCCGGGGACTAGAGGGAGATACGCAGTATTTT. Encoded protein: CASGRGLEGDTQYF.

V is TRBV6-6 and J is TRBJ2-7; 7 bases map to TRBD2. The V segment lost 2 bases and the J segment 3 bases; nucleotides outside the gene matches: 1. The CDR3 loop spans 13 amino acids. Germline V CDR1 and CDR2: MNHNY, SVGAGI (reference sequence). The CDR3 nucleotides read TGTGCCAGCAGTTACGGGGACTACTACGAGCAGTACTTC. This sequence encodes CASSYGDYYEQYF.

This rearrangement joins TRBV4-3 to TRBJ2-5; D remains ambiguous. The CDR3 runs to 15 residues. Per the germline V gene, CDR1 is LGHNA and CDR2 is YSLEER. V shed 0 bases and J shed 5 bases, with 13 bases lying between them. CDR3 region: CASSQEQQAWETQYF. The CDR3 nucleotides are TGCGCCAGCAGCCAAGAACAGCAGGCGTGGGAGACCCAGTACTTC.

The chain is built from TRBV28 and TRBJ2-7; D is uncertain. With 2 bases removed from V and 4 bases from J, the gap between germline ends came to 6 bases. The CDR3 covers 12 residues. Germline values: CDR1 MDHEN, CDR2 SYDVKM. The CDR3 DNA is TGTGCCAGCAGTTTAAGAGCTTACGAGCAGTACTTC. It codes for CASSLRAYEQYF.

The chain employs TRBV27 and TRBJ1-1, with no clear D. CDR1 MNHEY and CDR2 SMNVEV come from the germline V gene (reference sequence). This CDR3 comprises 13 residues. V was trimmed by 4 bases and J by 0 bases, leaving 6 bases between them. The CDR3 here is CASSSGMNTEAFF. The CDR3 coding sequence is TGTGCCAGCAGTTCCGGGATGAACACTGAAGCTTTCTTT.

This chain connects TRBV28 to TRBJ1-5, with 8 bases identical to TRBD1. The V segment lost 6 bases and the J segment 2 bases; nucleotides outside the gene matches: 18. Germline-derived CDR1 and CDR2 are MDHEN and SYDVKM. The CDR3 extends over 19 amino acids. CDR3: CASRKSRTGTRGGNQPQHF. The CDR3 coding sequence is TGTGCCAGCAGAAAAAGTCGGACAGGGACGCGCGGCGGCAATCAGCCCCAGCATTTT.

V usage is TRBV10-3 and J usage is TRBJ2-2, with D hard to call. V shed 6 bases and J shed 8 bases, with 16 bases lying between them. Germline CDR1 and CDR2: ENHRY and SYGVKD. CDR3 length: 14 amino acids. The CDR3 DNA sequence: TGTGCCATCAGGGCGGCGAGTTCATCTGGGGAGCTGTTTTTT. This gives the protein CAIRAASSSGELFF.

V and J are TRBV6-5 and TRBJ2-5; the D gene is possibly TRBD2 (5 bases). The CDR3 has 16 residues. V was pared by 2 bases and J by 4 bases, with 17 bases between. Germline CDR1 MNHEY, CDR2 SVGAGI. CDR3 in amino acids: CASSYGEGGLGETQYF. The DNA for the CDR3 is TGTGCCAGCAGTTACGGAGAGGGTGGCCTGGGAGAGACCCAGTACTTC.